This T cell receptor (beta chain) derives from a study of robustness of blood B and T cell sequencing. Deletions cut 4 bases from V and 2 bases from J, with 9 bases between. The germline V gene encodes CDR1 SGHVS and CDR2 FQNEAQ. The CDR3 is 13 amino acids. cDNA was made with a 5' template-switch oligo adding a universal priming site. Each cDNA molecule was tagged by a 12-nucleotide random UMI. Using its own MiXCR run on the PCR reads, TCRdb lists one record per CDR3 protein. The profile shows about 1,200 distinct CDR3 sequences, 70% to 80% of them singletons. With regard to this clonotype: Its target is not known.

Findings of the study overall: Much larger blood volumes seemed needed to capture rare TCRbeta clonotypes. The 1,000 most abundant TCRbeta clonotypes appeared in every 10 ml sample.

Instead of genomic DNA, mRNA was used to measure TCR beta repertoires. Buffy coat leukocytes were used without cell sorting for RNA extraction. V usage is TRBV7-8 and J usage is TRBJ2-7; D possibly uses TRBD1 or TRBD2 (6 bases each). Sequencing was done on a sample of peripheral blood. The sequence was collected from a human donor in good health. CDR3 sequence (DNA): TGTGCCAGCAGCTACAGGGAGGCCTACGAGCAGTACTTC. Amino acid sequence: CASSYREAYEQYF.